One and the same sample provided the 20 T cell receptor beta chains below, sequenced in a study of patients and donors after allogeneic stem cell transplantation. TCRdb independently ran MiXCR on the RT-PCR reads; one entry per CDR3 protein. The sample records approximately 150,000 distinct CDR3 sequences, around 30% being singletons. The sample comprised blood, either unsorted or a sorted T cell fraction (not recorded which). These receptors originate from a human donor who was either an allogeneic HSCT recipient or a stem cell or donor lymphocyte infusion donor (not recorded which). It is not recorded whose cells these are; they may come from a transplant donor.

The chain joins TRBV14 to TRBJ2-7; D perhaps matches TRBD2 (5 bases). This CDR3 has 15 residues. Germline CDR1 reads SGHDN; CDR2 reads FVKESK. Trimming shortened V by 2 bases and J by 6 bases, and 17 bases separated the two germline ends. DNA for the CDR3: TGTGCCAGCAGCCAAAAACCCCAGGTTGGAGGCGAGCAGTACTTC. This gives the protein CASSQKPQVGGEQYF.

This rearrangement joins TRBV9 to TRBJ2-5, with D tentatively TRBD2 (6 bases). Trimming removed 1 base from V and 1 base from J, with 14 bases in between. The CDR3 extends over 16 amino acids. Germline-derived CDR1 and CDR2 are SGDLS and YYNGEE. DNA of the CDR3: TGTGCCAGCAGCGTAAACTCCCGGGGGTTCCAAGAGACCCAGTACTTC. Translated: CASSVNSRGFQETQYF.

This clonotype was picked up one time. This chain connects TRBV19 to TRBJ2-1; D possibly corresponds to TRBD1 (5 bases). CDR1 and CDR2 (germline): LNHDA, SQIVND (reference sequence). V lost 5 bases and J 12 bases, leaving 14 bases between the germline ends. The CDR3 has 12 residues. The CDR3 nucleotides read TGTGCCAGTAGTCTCGACAGCAACCTGCAGTTCTTC. Translated, it gives CASSLDSNLQFF.

The chain recombines TRBV6-5 with TRBJ2-7; D possibly uses TRBD1 or TRBD2 (5 bases each). V was clipped by 0 bases and J by 3 bases, with 15 bases between them. This CDR3 spans 16 amino acids. Germline V gives CDR1 MNHEY, CDR2 SVGAGI. This CDR3 reads CASSYSRGWIVYEQYF. CDR3 nucleotide sequence: TGTGCCAGCAGTTACTCGAGGGGTTGGATAGTCTACGAGCAGTACTTC.

The CDR3 DNA is TGTGCCAACCGGGACAGCGGCACAGATACGCAGTATTTT. It codes for CANRDSGTDTQYF. The V call is TRBV28, the J call TRBJ2-3, with 7 bases that match TRBD1. Trimming removed 10 bases from V and 1 base from J; junction bases left unmatched: 5. This CDR3 contains 13 residues. Germline CDR1 is MDHEN and CDR2 is SYDVKM. The entire variable domain, with the rest obtained from reference TRBV28 and TRBJ2-3, is as follows: DVKVTQSSRYLVKRTGEKVFLECVQDMDHENMFWYRQDPGLGLRLIYFSYDVKMKEKGDIPEGYSVSREKKERFSLILESASTNQTSMYLCANRDSGTDTQYFGPGTRLTVL.

The chain recombines TRBV12-3 or TRBV12-4 with TRBJ2-7; D possibly corresponds to TRBD2 (6 bases). There are 15 residues in the CDR3. The V and J ends lost 1 base and 2 bases respectively, with 12 bases between them. The CDR3 region has the DNA TGTGCCAGCAGTTTAGGAGTTAGCGGACCCTACGAGCAGTACTTC. The encoded protein is CASSLGVSGPYEQYF.

The chain is built from TRBV19 and TRBJ1-1; a possible D gene is TRBD1 (6 bases). Trimming took off 6 bases at V and 0 bases at J, with 17 bases between the two ends. CDR3 size: 16 residues. Germline-derived CDR1 and CDR2 are LNHDA and SQIVND (reference sequence). The CDR3 region is CASRKWTEAMNTEAFF. In DNA, the CDR3 is TGTGCCAGTAGAAAATGGACAGAAGCTATGAACACTGAAGCTTTCTTT.

The V and J genes are TRBV4-3 and TRBJ2-7; 7 nucleotides line up with TRBD1. The germline V gene encodes CDR1 LGHNA and CDR2 YSLEER. V was clipped by 4 bases and J by 3 bases; unmatched bases: 12. CDR3 size: 16 residues. The CDR3 protein is CASSRTRGPPFYEQYF. In nucleotides, the CDR3 is TGCGCCAGCAGCCGAACAAGGGGGCCACCATTCTACGAGCAGTACTTC.

The chain links TRBV20-1 to TRBJ2-2; 9 positions match TRBD2. V was pared by 3 bases and J by 3 bases, with 5 bases of the junction left unmatched. The CDR3 is made up of 15 amino acids. Germline-derived CDR1 and CDR2 are DFQATT and SNEGSKA (reference sequence). As DNA, the CDR3 is TGCAGTGCTAGTGCTAGCGGGAAGTACACCGGGGAGCTGTTTTTT. Amino acids: CSASASGKYTGELFF.

The genes are TRBV7-9 and TRBJ2-2; D is possibly TRBD2 (5 bases). This CDR3 is 14 amino acids long. Germline loops: CDR1 SEHNR, CDR2 FQNEAQ (reference sequence). The ends were cut back, 7 bases at V and 1 base at J, with 10 bases in the middle. The CDR3 sequence is CASTPRGNTGELFF. The CDR3 bases are TGTGCCAGCACCCCCCGGGGGAACACCGGGGAGCTGTTTTTT.

This clonotype appeared a few times. The V gene is TRBV29-1, the J gene TRBJ2-3, with TRBD2 matching over 9 bases. Trimming cost V 2 bases and J 0 bases; bases outside gene matches: 15. Looked up from germline, CDR1 is SQVTM and CDR2 is ANQGSEA. This CDR3 is built from 19 residues. The CDR3 protein is CSVEPTREGTTLSTDTQYF. The CDR3, as DNA: TGCAGCGTTGAACCCACGCGGGAGGGTACCACCCTTAGCACAGATACGCAGTATTTT.

This clonotype was found many times. The chain links TRBV20-1 to TRBJ1-1; D perhaps matches TRBD1 (5 bases). Trimming shortened V by 4 bases and J by 4 bases, and 10 bases separated the two germline ends. The V gene's germline CDR1 is DFQATT and CDR2 SNEGSKA (reference sequence). The CDR3 contains 12 residues. CDR3 sequence (DNA): TGCAGTGCTACCCAGGGCCCCACTGAAGCTTTCTTT. Translated, it gives CSATQGPTEAFF.

V is TRBV7-6 and J is TRBJ1-2, with TRBD1 matching over 7 bases. J lost 7 bases, V lost 5 bases, and 4 bases had no gene match. Germline CDR1 is SGHVS and CDR2 is FNYEAQ. The CDR3 runs to 12 residues. The CDR3 protein is CASSVTGVGYTF. In DNA form, the CDR3 reads TGTGCCAGCAGCGTTACAGGGGTTGGCTACACCTTC.

The gene calls are TRBV6-6 and TRBJ2-1, with 11 nucleotides matching TRBD2. CDR1 and CDR2 from the germline V gene are MNHNY and SVGAGI (reference sequence). This CDR3 has 14 residues. Trimming cost V 10 bases and J 9 bases; bases outside gene matches: 11. The CDR3 region is CATLPTSGMPEQFF. The CDR3 DNA reads as TGTGCCACCCTCCCGACTAGCGGGATGCCTGAGCAGTTCTTC.

There are many counts of this clonotype. The chain links TRBV30 to TRBJ1-1; D is possibly TRBD1 (5 bases). The CDR3 totals 13 residues. The V gene's germline CDR1 is GTSNPN and CDR2 SVGIG (reference sequence). The V and J ends lost 3 bases and 3 bases respectively, with 11 bases between them. The CDR3 region has the DNA TGTGCCTGGAGCACTGACAGATACACTGAAGCTTTCTTT. Translated, it gives CAWSTDRYTEAFF.

As for this clonotype: This is likely a read error, given that the CDR3 carries no conserved phenylalanine or tryptophan at its end. The V and J genes are TRBV12-3 or TRBV12-4 and TRBJ1-5; 7 bases align to TRBD1. With 1 base clipped from V and 2 bases from J, the junction kept 2 bases outside the gene matches. This CDR3 has 15 residues. The CDR3 DNA reads TGTGCCAGCAGTTTAGGTGGACAGGGCAATCAGCCCCAGCATTTG. This translates into CASSLGGQGNQPQHL.

This sequence joins TRBV10-3 and TRBJ2-7; D is uncertain. Deletions cut 8 bases from V and 4 bases from J, with 9 bases between. The CDR3 has 11 amino acids. The V gene's germline CDR1 is ENHRY and CDR2 SYGVKD. CDR3 protein: CAIPRDYEQYF. For the CDR3, the DNA is TGTGCCATCCCCAGAGATTACGAGCAGTACTTC.

The genes are TRBV6-2 or TRBV6-3 and TRBJ2-1; D ambiguous. The CDR3 extends over 14 amino acids. V was cut by 7 bases and J by 0 bases, with 10 bases left in between. Germline V gene sequence: CDR1 MNHEY, CDR2 SVGEGT. DNA of the CDR3: TGTGCCAGCATGAGAGCCAGCTCCTACAATGAGCAGTTCTTC. It codes for CASMRASSYNEQFF.

This clonotype was seen many times. J is TRBJ2-5 and V is TRBV11-2; D gene uncertain. V lost 2 bases and J lost 2, with 12 bases in between. The germline gives CDR1 SGHAT, CDR2 FQNNGV. The CDR3 runs to 15 residues. The CDR3 is CASSLWVGLQETQYF. Here the CDR3 DNA reads TGTGCCAGCAGCTTATGGGTGGGGTTACAAGAGACCCAGTACTTC.

The chain combines TRBV27 with TRBJ2-5, with TRBD1 identical over 7 bases. CDR3 length: 15 amino acids. With V trimmed by 5 bases and J by 2 bases, 8 bases remained unmatched. Germline V gives CDR1 MNHEY, CDR2 SMNVEV (reference sequence). The CDR3 reads CASSQRDRAQETQYF. The CDR3 DNA is TGTGCCAGCAGTCAGAGGGACAGAGCTCAAGAGACCCAGTACTTC.